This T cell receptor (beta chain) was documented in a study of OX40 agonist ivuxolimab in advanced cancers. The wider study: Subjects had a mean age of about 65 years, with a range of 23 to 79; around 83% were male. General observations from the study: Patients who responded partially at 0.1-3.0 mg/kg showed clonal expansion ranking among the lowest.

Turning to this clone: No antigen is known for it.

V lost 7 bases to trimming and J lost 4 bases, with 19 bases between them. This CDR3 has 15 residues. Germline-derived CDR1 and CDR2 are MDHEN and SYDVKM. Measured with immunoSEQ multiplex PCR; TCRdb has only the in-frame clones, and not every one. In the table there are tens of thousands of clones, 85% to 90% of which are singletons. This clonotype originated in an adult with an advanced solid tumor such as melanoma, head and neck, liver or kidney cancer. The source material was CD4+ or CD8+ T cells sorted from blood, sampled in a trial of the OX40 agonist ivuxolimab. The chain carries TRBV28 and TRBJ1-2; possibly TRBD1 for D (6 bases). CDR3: CASKPPQGLGYGYTF. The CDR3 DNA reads TGTGCCAGCAAACCACCACAGGGTCTCGGCTATGGCTACACCTTC.